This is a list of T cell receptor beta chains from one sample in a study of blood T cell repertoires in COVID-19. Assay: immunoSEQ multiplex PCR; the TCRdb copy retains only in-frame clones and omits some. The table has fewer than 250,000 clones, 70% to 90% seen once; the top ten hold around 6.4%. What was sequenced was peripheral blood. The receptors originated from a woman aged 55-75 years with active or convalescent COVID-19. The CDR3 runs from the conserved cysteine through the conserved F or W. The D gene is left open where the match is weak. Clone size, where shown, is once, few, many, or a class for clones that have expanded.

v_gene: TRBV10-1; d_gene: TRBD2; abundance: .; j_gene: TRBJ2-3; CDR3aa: CASSDLAGVGTDTQYF; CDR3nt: TGCGCCAGCAGTGATCTAGCGGGAGTTGGCACAGATACGCAGTATTTT
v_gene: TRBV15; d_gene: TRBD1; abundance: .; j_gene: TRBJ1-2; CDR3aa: CATSRTGTGVNYGYTF; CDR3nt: TGTGCCACCAGCAGAACCGGGACAGGGGTTAACTATGGCTACACCTTC
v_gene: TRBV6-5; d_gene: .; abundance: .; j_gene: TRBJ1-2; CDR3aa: CASSSPRQVRYGYTF; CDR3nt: TGTGCCAGCAGTAGCCCTCGACAGGTCAGATATGGCTACACCTTC
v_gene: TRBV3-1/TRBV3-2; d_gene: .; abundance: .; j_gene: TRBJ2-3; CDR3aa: CASSQEALRSSTDTQYF; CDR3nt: TGTGCCAGCAGCCAAGAGGCGCTCAGGTCGTCCACAGATACGCAGTATTTT
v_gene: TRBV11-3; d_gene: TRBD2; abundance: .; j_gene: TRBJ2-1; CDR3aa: CASSLGLAGGHNEQFF; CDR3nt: TGTGCCAGCAGCTTAGGACTAGCGGGAGGGCACAATGAGCAGTTCTTC
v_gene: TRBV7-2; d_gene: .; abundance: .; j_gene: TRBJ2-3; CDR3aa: CASSGRGTWASTDTQYF; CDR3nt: TGTGCCAGCAGCGGAAGAGGGACTTGGGCTAGCACAGATACGCAGTATTTT
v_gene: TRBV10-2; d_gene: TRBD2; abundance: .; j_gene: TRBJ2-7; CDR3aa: CASRKLGREGQYEQYF; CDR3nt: TGCGCCAGCAGGAAGCTAGGGCGGGAGGGCCAATACGAGCAGTACTTC
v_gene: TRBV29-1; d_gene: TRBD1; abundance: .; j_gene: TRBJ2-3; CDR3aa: CSVTRDRVTDTQYF; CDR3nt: TGCAGCGTAACCCGGGACAGGGTGACAGATACGCAGTATTTT
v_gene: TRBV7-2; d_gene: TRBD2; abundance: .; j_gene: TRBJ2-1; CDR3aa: CASSLSSGVAGGNEQFF; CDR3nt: TGTGCCAGCAGCTTATCCTCGGGGGTAGCGGGAGGGAATGAGCAGTTCTTC
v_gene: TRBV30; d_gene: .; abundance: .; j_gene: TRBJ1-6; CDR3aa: CAPGGQVMRRGPLHF; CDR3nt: TGTGCCCCCGGCGGCCAGGTCATGCGTCGGGGACCCCTCCACTTT
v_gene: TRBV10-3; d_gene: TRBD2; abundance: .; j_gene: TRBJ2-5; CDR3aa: CAISDGLAGVRKQETQYF; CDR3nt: TGTGCCATCAGTGACGGACTAGCGGGAGTACGGAAACAAGAGACCCAGTACTTC
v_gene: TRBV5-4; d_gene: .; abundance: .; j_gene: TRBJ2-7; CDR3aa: CASSLAGRSYEQYF; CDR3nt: TGTGCCAGCAGCTTGGCCGGGAGATCCTACGAGCAGTACTTC
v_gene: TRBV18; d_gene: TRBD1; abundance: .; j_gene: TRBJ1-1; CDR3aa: CASSPGTGTEAFF; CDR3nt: TGTGCCAGCTCACCCGGGACAGGCACTGAAGCTTTCTTT
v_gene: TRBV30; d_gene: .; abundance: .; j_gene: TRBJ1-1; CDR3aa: CAWSFSGQRNTEAFF; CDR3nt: TGTGCCTGGAGTTTTTCTGGACAGCGAAACACTGAAGCTTTCTTT
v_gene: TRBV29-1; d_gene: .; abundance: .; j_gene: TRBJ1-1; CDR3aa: CSVGRGNTEAFF; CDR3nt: TGCAGCGTTGGGAGGGGGAACACTGAAGCTTTCTTT
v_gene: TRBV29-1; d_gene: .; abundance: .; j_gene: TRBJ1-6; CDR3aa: CSVSDGQSNSPLHF; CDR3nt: TGCAGCGTCAGTGACGGACAGTCGAATTCACCCCTCCACTTT
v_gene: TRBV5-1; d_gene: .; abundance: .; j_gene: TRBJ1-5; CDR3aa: CASSFDGQLQPQHF; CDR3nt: TGCGCCAGCAGCTTCGACGGACAGCTACAGCCCCAGCATTTT
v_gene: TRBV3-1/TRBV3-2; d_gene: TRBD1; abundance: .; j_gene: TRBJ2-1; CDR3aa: CASSLQGASYNEQFF; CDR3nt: TGTGCCAGCAGCCTGCAGGGGGCGAGCTACAATGAGCAGTTCTTC
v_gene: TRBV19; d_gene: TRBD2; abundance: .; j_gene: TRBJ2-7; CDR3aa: CASSSGTSGSRHEQYF; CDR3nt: TGTGCCAGTAGTTCGGGGACTAGCGGGAGTCGTCACGAGCAGTACTTC
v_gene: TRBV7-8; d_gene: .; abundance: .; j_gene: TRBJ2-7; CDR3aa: CASSRSGQGDEQYF; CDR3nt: TGTGCCAGCAGTAGGTCTGGTCAGGGCGACGAGCAGTACTTC
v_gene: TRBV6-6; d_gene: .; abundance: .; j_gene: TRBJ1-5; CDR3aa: CASSYEGGREPQHF; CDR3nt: TGTGCCAGCAGTTATGAAGGGGGAAGGGAGCCCCAGCATTTT
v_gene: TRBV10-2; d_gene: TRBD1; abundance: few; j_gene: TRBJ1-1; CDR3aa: CASRATGETEAFF; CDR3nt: TGCGCCAGCAGAGCGACAGGGGAAACTGAAGCTTTCTTT
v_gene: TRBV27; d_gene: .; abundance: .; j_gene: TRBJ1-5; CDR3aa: CASSLSIDQPQHF; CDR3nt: TGTGCCAGCAGTTTATCGATAGATCAGCCCCAGCATTTT
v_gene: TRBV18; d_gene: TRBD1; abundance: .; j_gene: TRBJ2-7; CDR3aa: CASSPLDRGREQYF; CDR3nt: TGTGCCAGCTCACCACTTGACAGGGGGCGCGAGCAGTACTTC
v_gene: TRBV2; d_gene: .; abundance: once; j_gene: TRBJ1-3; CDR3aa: CASSPDISSGNTIYF; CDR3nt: TGTGCCAGCAGTCCCGACATCAGCTCTGGAAACACCATATATTTT
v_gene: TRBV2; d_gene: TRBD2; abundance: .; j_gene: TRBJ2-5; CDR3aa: CASSEFPAGDETQYF; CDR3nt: TGTGCCAGCAGTGAATTTCCAGCGGGAGATGAGACCCAGTACTTC
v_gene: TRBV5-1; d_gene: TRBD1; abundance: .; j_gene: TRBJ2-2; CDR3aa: CASSWTGTGGTGELFF; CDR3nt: TGCGCCAGCAGCTGGACCGGGACAGGAGGTACCGGGGAGCTGTTTTTT
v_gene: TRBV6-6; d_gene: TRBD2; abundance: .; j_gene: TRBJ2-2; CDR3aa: CASSRTSGSGTGELFF; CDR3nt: TGTGCCAGCAGTCGGACTAGCGGGAGCGGTACCGGGGAGCTGTTTTTT
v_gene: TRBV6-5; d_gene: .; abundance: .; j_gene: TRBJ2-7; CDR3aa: CASSYSRGLASEQYF; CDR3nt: TGTGCCAGCAGTTACTCGAGGGGGCTAGCGAGCGAGCAGTACTTC
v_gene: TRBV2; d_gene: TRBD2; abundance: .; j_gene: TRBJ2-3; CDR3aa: CASRTSSIDTQYF; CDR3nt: TGTGCCAGTCGGACTAGTTCGATAGATACGCAGTATTTT
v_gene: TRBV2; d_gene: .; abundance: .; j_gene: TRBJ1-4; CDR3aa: CASSNGTSDEKLFF; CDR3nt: TGTGCCAGCAGTAACGGGACATCGGATGAAAAACTGTTTTTT
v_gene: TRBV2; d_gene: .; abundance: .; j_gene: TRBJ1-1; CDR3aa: CASSDPRRGSEAFF; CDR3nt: TGTGCCAGCAGTGATCCTCGAAGGGGGAGTGAAGCTTTCTTT
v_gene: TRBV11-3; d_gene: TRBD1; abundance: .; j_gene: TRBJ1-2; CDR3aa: CASSPTGQVYGYTF; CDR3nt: TGTGCCAGCAGCCCGACAGGGCAAGTCTATGGCTACACCTTC
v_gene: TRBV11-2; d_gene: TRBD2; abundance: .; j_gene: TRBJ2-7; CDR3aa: CASSFPGGDSGRYEQYF; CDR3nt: TGTGCCAGCAGCTTCCCAGGGGGGGATAGCGGGAGATACGAGCAGTACTTC
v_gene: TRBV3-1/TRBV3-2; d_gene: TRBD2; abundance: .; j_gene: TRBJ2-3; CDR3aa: CASSALAGGGGDTQYF; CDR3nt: TGTGCCAGCAGCGCCCTAGCGGGGGGAGGTGGAGATACGCAGTATTTT
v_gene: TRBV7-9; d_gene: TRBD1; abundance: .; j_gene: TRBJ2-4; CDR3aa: CASSKAGGRYIQYF; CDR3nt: TGTGCCAGCAGCAAAGCAGGGGGTCGGTACATTCAGTACTTC
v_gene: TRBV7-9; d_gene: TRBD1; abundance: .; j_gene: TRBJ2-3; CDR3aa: CASSLDRGYTDTQYF; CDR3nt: TGTGCCAGCAGCTTAGACAGGGGCTACACAGATACGCAGTATTTT
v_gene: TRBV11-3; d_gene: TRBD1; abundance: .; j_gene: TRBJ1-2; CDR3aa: CASQGQGRLDGYTF; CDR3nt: TGTGCCAGCCAAGGACAGGGGCGTCTGGATGGCTACACCTTC
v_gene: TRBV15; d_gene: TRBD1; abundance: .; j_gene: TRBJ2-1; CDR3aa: CATSRVPTGGHSNEQFF; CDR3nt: TGTGCCACCAGCAGAGTCCCTACAGGGGGCCACAGCAATGAGCAGTTCTTC